The 14 T cell receptor beta chains below were found in one sample sequenced in a study of blood T cell repertoires in COVID-19. Profiled with immunoSEQ multiplex PCR; TCRdb holds only in-frame clones, not every one. The sample includes 200,000 to 250,000 clones, 75% to 85% of them seen just once. The sample taken for sequencing was peripheral blood. The receptors were gathered from a woman in her twenties or thirties with COVID-19, enrolled during active disease.

The gene calls are TRBV19 and TRBJ1-3; D call uncertain. Trimming shortened V by 7 bases and J by 0 bases, and 13 bases separated the two germline ends. Germline V CDR1 and CDR2: LNHDA, SQIVND (reference sequence). The CDR3 spans 15 residues. The CDR3 spells CASTTERYSGNTIYF. The CDR3 nucleotides read TGTGCCAGTACGACCGAGCGGTACTCTGGAAACACCATATATTTT.

The chain has TRBV9 and TRBJ1-3; a weak D match, TRBD1 (5 bases). Between the trimmed V and J ends, which lost 3 bases and 0 bases, there was a span of 13 bases. Germline CDR1 reads SGDLS; CDR2 reads YYNGEE. The CDR3 consists of 16 residues. The CDR3: CASSADRSYSGNTIYF. DNA of the CDR3: TGTGCCAGCAGCGCAGACAGATCCTACTCTGGAAACACCATATATTTT.

The chain uses TRBV5-1 and TRBJ2-5, with D possibly matching TRBD2 (7 bases). The CDR3 loop spans 16 amino acids. The V end lost 4 bases, the J end lost 5 bases, and 21 bases lay between the germline ends. From germline, CDR1 is SGHRS and CDR2 YFSETQ. The CDR3 protein is CASSTGGPALGETQYF. In DNA, the CDR3 is TGCGCCAGCAGCACCGGGGGGCCAGCCCTGGGGGAGACCCAGTACTTC.

The rearrangement joins TRBV19 to TRBJ1-1; D is possibly TRBD1 (6 bases). This CDR3 has 14 residues. Trimming shortened V by 6 bases and J by 1 base, and 12 bases separated the two germline ends. The germline V gene encodes CDR1 LNHDA and CDR2 SQIVND (reference sequence). The CDR3 nucleotides read TGTGCCAGTAGAAAGGACAGTTCGAACACTGAAGCTTTCTTT. Its protein product is CASRKDSSNTEAFF.

The rearrangement uses TRBV15 and TRBJ1-1, with D unresolved. CDR1 LNHNV and CDR2 YYDKDF come from the germline V gene (reference sequence). There are 11 residues in the CDR3. V shed 5 bases and J shed 7 bases, with 8 bases lying between them. The CDR3, as DNA: TGTGCCACCAGCCTGTTTAGTGAAGCTTTCTTT. This gives the protein CATSLFSEAFF.

The J gene is TRBJ1-1, the V gene TRBV5-1, with 7 bases matching TRBD1. The CDR3 runs to 15 residues. Germline lookup yields CDR1 SGHRS and CDR2 YFSETQ. The V gene end was trimmed by 0 bases and the J gene end by 1 base; junction bases not matched to a gene: 3. The CDR3 nucleotides are TGCGCCAGCAGCTTGGCCAAGGGGGCGAACACTGAAGCTTTCTTT. Protein sequence: CASSLAKGANTEAFF.

This clone was detected once. The CDR3 reads CTSRTPRDRVGNTIYF. For the CDR3, the DNA is TGCACCAGCAGGACCCCCCGGGACAGGGTTGGAAACACCATATATTTT. This chain joins TRBV1 and TRBJ1-3; the table gives TRBD1 as D, unverified against the DNA. TRBV1 is a known pseudogene. The CDR3 runs 16 residues.

This clone was detected only a few times. This chain joins TRBV30 and TRBJ2-4, with D possibly being TRBD2 (6 bases). Per the germline V gene, CDR1 is GTSNPN and CDR2 is SVGIG (reference sequence). The CDR3 is 14 amino acids. V was cut by 3 bases and J by 1 base, with 10 bases left in between. The CDR3 coding sequence is TGTGCCTGGAGAGCTGGAGGGGCCAAAAACATTCAGTACTTC. Protein product: CAWRAGGAKNIQYF.

The CDR3 loop reads CASSQEFQGPQETQYF. CDR3 coding DNA: TGCGCCAGCAGCCAAGAATTCCAGGGTCCTCAAGAGACCCAGTACTTC. The genes are TRBV4-1 and TRBJ2-5; a possible D gene is TRBD1 (5 bases). The V and J ends lost 0 bases and 2 bases respectively, with 13 bases between them. From germline, CDR1 is MGHRA and CDR2 YSYEKL. This CDR3 is built from 16 residues.

This clone was seen just once. The V and J genes are TRBV12-3 or TRBV12-4 and TRBJ2-2; maybe TRBD2 (7 bases). V lost 5 bases and J 6 bases, leaving 10 bases between the germline ends. This CDR3 is built from 13 residues. CDR3 sequence reads: CASSRGAPGELFF. CDR3 DNA sequence: TGTGCCAGCAGTCGGGGGGCGCCCGGGGAGCTGTTTTTT.

This clone was recorded a few times. This chain joins TRBV7-2 and TRBJ2-2; 9 nucleotides align to TRBD1. This CDR3 has 15 residues. V trimming: 3 bases; J trimming: 7 bases; junction bases outside the gene matches: 6. From germline, CDR1 is SGHTA and CDR2 FQGNSA. CDR3 sequence: CASSLRTGDIGELFF. DNA for the CDR3: TGTGCCAGCAGCTTGCGGACAGGGGATATCGGGGAGCTGTTTTTT.

The chain carries TRBV6-1 and TRBJ1-2; 8 bases are a match to TRBD1. This CDR3 region has 15 residues. Germline CDR1 MNHNS, CDR2 SASEGT. The V and J ends lost 3 bases and 3 bases, in that order; junction bases with no gene match: 6. The CDR3 DNA reads TGTGCCAGCAGTGAGGGACAGGCCGCTCACTATGGCTACACCTTC. It is translated as CASSEGQAAHYGYTF.

V usage is TRBV16 and J usage is TRBJ1-4; D remains unclear. The CDR3 consists of 15 residues. The V end lost 0 bases, the J end lost 3 bases, and 8 bases lay between the germline ends. Germline-derived CDR1 and CDR2 are KGHSY and FQNENV. The CDR3 DNA sequence: TGTGCCAGCAGCCAATCCCGGGTCTCTAATGAAAAACTGTTTTTT. This translates into CASSQSRVSNEKLFF.

J is TRBJ1-2 and V is TRBV20-1; 7 positions match TRBD1. Trimming removed 3 bases from V and 3 bases from J; junction bases left unmatched: 7. The germline gives CDR1 DFQATT, CDR2 SNEGSKA (reference sequence). The CDR3 is 14 amino acids. For the CDR3, the DNA is TGCAGTGCTAGTACCCAGGGGGAATACTATGGCTACACCTTC. Amino acid sequence: CSASTQGEYYGYTF.